The 19 T cell receptor beta chains reported below all come from one sample, sequenced in a study of T cells after yellow fever vaccination. MiXCR, run by TCRdb on the 5' RACE reads, gives a single entry per CDR3 protein. This table holds a few hundred thousand distinct CDR3 sequences, about an eighth found once. Sample: CD4+ T cells sorted from PBMCs, taken 15 days after the yellow fever booster vaccination. These receptors all come from a man aged 18 to 30 who received the YFV17D yellow fever vaccine.

The chain carries TRBV19 and TRBJ2-1, with D uncertain. Germline CDR1 is LNHDA and CDR2 is SQIVND (reference sequence). The length of the CDR3 is 14 residues. V was cut by 8 bases and J by 9 bases, with 20 bases left in between. The CDR3 sequence is CASRTADPWGEQFF. The CDR3 nucleotides read TGTGCCAGTCGGACGGCCGATCCGTGGGGTGAGCAGTTCTTC.

This clonotype showed up many times. The genes are TRBV10-3 and TRBJ2-1, with TRBD2 matching 12 bases. This CDR3 region has 16 residues. With V trimmed by 6 bases and J by 0 bases, 3 bases remained unmatched. Germline CDR1 and CDR2: ENHRY and SYGVKD. CDR3 nucleotides: TGTGCCATCAGGACTAGCGGGGGCCCCTCCTACAATGAGCAGTTCTTC. Translating gives CAIRTSGGPSYNEQFF.

The chain uses TRBV5-1 and TRBJ2-7, with D maybe TRBD1 (5 bases). V shed 7 bases and J shed 0 bases, with 14 bases lying between them. The length of the CDR3 is 14 residues. Germline CDR1 is SGHRS and CDR2 is YFSETQ. CDR3 sequence (DNA): TGCGCCAGCGGATTGACAGTCAGCTCCTACGAGCAGTACGTC. Translated: CASGLTVSSYEQYV.

There are a few counts of this clonotype. The genes are TRBV20-1 and TRBJ2-1, with D possibly being TRBD2 (5 bases). The germline V gene has CDR1 DFQATT and CDR2 SNEGSKA (reference sequence). This CDR3 contains 11 residues. Trimming removed 5 bases from V and 9 bases from J, with 11 bases in between. Here the CDR3 DNA reads TGCAGTGCTGGAGGAGGTACTGAGCAGTTCTTC. Its translation is CSAGGGTEQFF.

The chain combines TRBV6-2 or TRBV6-3 with TRBJ2-3; TRBD1 agrees at 11 bases. CDR1 and CDR2 (germline): MNHEY, SVGEGT. CDR3 length: 16 residues. V gave up 5 bases and J gave up 3 bases; unmatched junction bases: 7. The CDR3 DNA reads as TGTGCCAGCAGTCCTAGGACAGGGGGCTTTACAGATACGCAGTATTTT. It specifies CASSPRTGGFTDTQYF.

As DNA, the CDR3 is TGTGCCAGCAGCTTAGGGGGGGACTGGATGCGCAAGAACACCGGGGAGCTGTTTTTT. Protein sequence: CASSLGGDWMRKNTGELFF. The chain combines TRBV7-9 with TRBJ2-2; D is perhaps TRBD2 (6 bases). Germline V gene sequence: CDR1 SEHNR, CDR2 FQNEAQ (reference sequence). The V gene lost 1 base and the J gene lost 1 base, with 19 bases spanning the gap. The CDR3 sequence is 19 residues long.

The chain employs TRBV6-6 and TRBJ2-7, with D possibly TRBD2 on 6 matching bases. V was trimmed by 0 bases and J by 0 bases, leaving 15 bases between them. Germline V CDR1 and CDR2: MNHNY, SVGAGI (reference sequence). The CDR3 sequence is 17 residues long. CDR3 DNA: TGTGCCAGCAGTTACTCGGGGGGTCTGGGAAGCTCCTACGAGCAGTACGTC. Translation gives CASSYSGGLGSSYEQYV.

V usage is TRBV24-1 and J usage is TRBJ2-3; 9 bases are a match to TRBD1. The CDR3 has 15 amino acids. CDR1 is KGHDR, CDR2 SFDVKD, per germline. The trim removed 7 bases at V and 7 bases at J, leaving 11 bases unmatched. The CDR3, as DNA: TGTGCCACCAGAGCCACAGGGGGCACACTCAATACGCAGTATTTT. Residues: CATRATGGTLNTQYF.

The chain carries TRBV7-9 and TRBJ2-7, with D maybe TRBD1 (5 bases). The V gene's germline CDR1 is SEHNR and CDR2 FQNEAQ (reference sequence). This CDR3 spans 14 amino acids. V lost 5 bases and J lost 2, with 13 bases in between. CDR3 sequence: CASSRVKGTYEQYF. For the CDR3, the DNA is TGTGCCAGCAGCCGAGTGAAGGGGACCTACGAGCAGTACTTC.

J is TRBJ1-1 and V is TRBV5-1; D gene unclear. Germline V CDR1 and CDR2: SGHRS, YFSETQ. The CDR3 is 13 amino acids. V lost 0 bases and J lost 3, with 6 bases in between. The CDR3: CASSLEGHTEAFF. The CDR3 DNA reads as TGCGCCAGCAGCTTGGAGGGCCACACTGAAGCTTTCTTT.

This clonotype came up a few times. V usage is TRBV6-5 and J usage is TRBJ2-3, with TRBD2 matching over 8 bases. V shed 6 bases, J shed 3 bases, and the junction held 5 bases outside the gene matches. This CDR3 has 14 amino acids. Germline assignment: CDR1 MNHEY and CDR2 SVGAGI. The CDR3 is CASRMRGVTDTQYF. DNA of the CDR3: TGTGCCAGCAGGATGCGGGGGGTGACAGATACGCAGTATTTT.

This chain connects TRBV2 to TRBJ2-7; tentatively, D is TRBD2 (7 bases). CDR1 is SNHLY, CDR2 FYNNEI, per germline. The CDR3 is 12 amino acids. V was trimmed by 8 bases and J by 5 bases, leaving 13 bases between them. This CDR3 reads CASGTSGDEQYF. CDR3 bases: TGTGCCAGCGGGACAAGCGGGGACGAGCAGTACTTC.

The J gene is TRBJ1-4, the V gene TRBV7-9; TRBD1 might be the D (5 bases). The CDR3 totals 14 residues. Trimming took 7 bases from V and 7 from J, leaving 16 bases between them. Per germline, CDR1 SEHNR and CDR2 FQNEAQ (reference sequence). Written as DNA, the CDR3 is TGTGCCAGCACCGCGGTGGGCGGGGGTGAAAAACTGTTTTTT. Its protein product is CASTAVGGGEKLFF.

This clonotype was seen ten or more times. The chain links TRBV3-1 to TRBJ1-2; D may be TRBD1 (5 bases). V lost 1 base and J lost 7, with 13 bases in between. The CDR3 totals 14 residues. Per the germline V gene, CDR1 is LGHDT and CDR2 is YNNKEL (reference sequence). CDR3 coding DNA: TGTGCCAGCAGCCAAGCTGGGGCAGGGTCTGGCTACACCTTC. Protein sequence: CASSQAGAGSGYTF. Combining the CDR3 with reference TRBV3-1 and TRBJ1-2 gives the whole variable domain DTAVSQTPKYLVTQMGNDKSIKCEQNLGHDTMYWYKQDSKKFLKIMFSYNNKELIINETVPNRFSPKSPDKAHLNLHINSLELGDSAVYFCASSQAGAGSGYTFGSGTRLTVV.

V gene TRBV29-1 combines with J gene TRBJ2-5; TRBD1 might be the D (6 bases). Trimming stripped 2 bases from V and 1 base from J, with 11 bases between. Germline lookup yields CDR1 SQVTM and CDR2 ANQGSEA. CDR3 length equals 14 residues. The CDR3: CSVELVQGQETQYF. CDR3 sequence (DNA): TGCAGCGTTGAACTAGTACAGGGCCAAGAGACCCAGTACTTC.

The chain is built from TRBV6-6 and TRBJ1-2; TRBD1 might be the D (5 bases). CDR3 size: 12 residues. The V end lost 5 bases, the J end lost 8 bases, and 12 bases lay between the germline ends. Germline V lookup: CDR1 MNHNY, CDR2 SVGAGI (reference sequence). The CDR3 DNA is TGTGCCAGCAGTCCCGGGACGGTAGGCTACACCTTC. Translation gives CASSPGTVGYTF.

The chain has TRBV18 and TRBJ2-7; no reliable D call. Germline lookup yields CDR1 KGHSH and CDR2 LQKENI. V lost 0 bases to trimming and J lost 6 bases, with 12 bases between them. The CDR3 runs 14 residues. The CDR3 is CASSPPGPLSEQYV. For the CDR3, the DNA is TGTGCCAGCTCACCACCAGGACCCCTCTCCGAGCAGTACGTC.

The chain has TRBV7-9 and TRBJ2-2; 7 positions match TRBD1. V lost 5 bases, J lost 0 bases, and 9 bases stayed unmatched. The CDR3 runs 17 residues. CDR1 and CDR2 (germline): SEHNR, FQNEAQ (reference sequence). CDR3 DNA sequence: TGTGCCAGCAGCGCCTCTCTTCAGGGGGCGAACACCGGGGAGCTGTTTTTT. It codes for CASSASLQGANTGELFF.

This clonotype was recorded once. The rearrangement links TRBV7-9 to TRBJ1-3, with a weak D call TRBD1 (6 bases). CDR3 length: 16 residues. The germline gives CDR1 SEHNR, CDR2 FQNEAQ (reference sequence). V lost 5 bases and J lost 2, with 16 bases in between. Written as DNA, the CDR3 is TGTGCCAGCAGCCCATCGGGAGGGGGAGCTGGAAACACCATATATTTT. Protein product: CASSPSGGGAGNTIYF.